This T cell receptor beta chain was identified during a study of cytomegalovirus exposure and HLA in healthy donors. The PCR made use of 60 Vbeta and 13 Jbeta primers. This table comes from immunoSEQ multiplex PCR, and its TCRdb copy is limited to in-frame clones, with some not included. The table shows around 130,000 clones, with 65% to 80% occurring only once. This clone occurred a few times. The CDR3 totals 14 residues. Trimming at V came to 2 bases and at J to 7 bases, leaving 7 bases not matched to a gene. Per the germline V gene, CDR1 is MNHNY and CDR2 is SVGAGI (reference sequence). J is TRBJ1-2 and V is TRBV6-6; 7 bases match TRBD1. The sequence derives from a woman aged 35 to 49 in good health and CMV-seronegative. Sequencing used PBMCs. The CDR3 DNA reads TGTGCCAGCAGTTACCAAACAGGGGCGAGTGGCTACACCTTC. The encoded protein is CASSYQTGASGYTF.